This paragraph reports one TCR beta chain. The diagnostic basis comprised clinical symptoms, serum thyroxine and TRAb, thyroid ultrasound and orbital computed tomography. The data stem from a study of T cells in Graves' hyperthyroidism and ophthalmopathy. The V end lost 9 bases, the J end lost 3 bases, and 11 bases lay between the germline ends. The CDR3 contains 13 residues. Per the germline V gene, CDR1 is KGHDR and CDR2 is SFDVKD. RNA transcripts provided the source from which TCR beta CDR3 regions were amplified. The HTBI primer set drove a first-round RT-PCR of the TCR CDR3. TCRdb re-derived calls from the multiplex PCR reads in MiXCR, one entry per CDR3 protein. Of some 500,000 distinct CDR3 sequences in the sample, 24% are singletons; the top ten hold around 10%.

This clonotype was sampled from a woman under 40 with Graves' ophthalmopathy. V and J are TRBV24-1 and TRBJ1-5; D is unresolved. The sample comprised blood. The CDR3 reads CATLHEINQPQHF. The CDR3 nucleotides read TGTGCCACCCTCCATGAGATCAATCAGCCCCAGCATTTT.